These 6 T cell receptor beta chains were sequenced from one sample in a study of PD-1 blockade in mismatch repair-deficient tumors. The table came from immunoSEQ multiplex PCR; TCRdb's copy has only in-frame clones and leaves some out. The sample carries approximately 20,000 clones, about four fifths recorded once. Sequences were derived from PBMCs, sampled 52 weeks after starting pembrolizumab. These receptors all stem from an adult with mismatch repair-deficient cancer.

The J gene is TRBJ1-1, the V gene TRBV6-1; D is uncertain. V gave up 2 bases and J gave up 0 bases, with 4 bases separating them. The CDR3 runs 13 residues. Per germline, CDR1 MNHNS and CDR2 SASEGT. The CDR3 DNA is TGTGCCAGCAGTGAATCGTTGAACACTGAAGCTTTCTTT. It is translated as CASSESLNTEAFF.

The chain carries TRBV2 and TRBJ1-5; 10 bases fit TRBD1. Trimming at V came to 5 bases and at J to 7 bases, leaving 8 bases not matched to a gene. CDR1 SNHLY and CDR2 FYNNEI come from the germline V gene. The CDR3 loop spans 15 amino acids. The CDR3 DNA follows: TGTGCCAGCAGTTCCCTCGGGACAGGGGTCCAGCCCCAGCATTTT. Protein product: CASSSLGTGVQPQHF.

This rearrangement joins TRBV28 to TRBJ1-2, with 11 bases that match TRBD1. V lost 10 bases, J lost 4 bases, and 17 bases stayed unmatched. CDR3 size: 17 residues. The germline CDR1 and CDR2 sequences are MDHEN and SYDVKM. CDR3 nucleotides: TGTGCCACCACGTCGTGGGACAGGGGGAGACCAGGCTATGGCTACACCTTC. This codes for CATTSWDRGRPGYGYTF.

The chain has TRBV28 and TRBJ2-2, with 8 bases fitting TRBD2. Trimming cost V 5 bases and J 7 bases; bases outside gene matches: 9. The germline CDR1 and CDR2 sequences are MDHEN and SYDVKM. The CDR3 runs 15 residues. The CDR3 reads CASSPGGEGNGELFF. The CDR3 coding sequence is TGTGCCAGCAGTCCGGGGGGGGAAGGGAACGGGGAGCTGTTTTTT.

The chain has TRBV6-5 and TRBJ1-2; 8 positions agree with TRBD1. V shed 6 bases, J shed 4 bases, and the junction held 4 bases outside the gene matches. The CDR3 contains 13 residues. Germline loops: CDR1 MNHEY, CDR2 SVGAGI. DNA for the CDR3: TGTGCCAGCAGAAGGGGACAGGCCTATGGCTACACCTTC. Its protein product is CASRRGQAYGYTF.

V gene TRBV28 combines with J gene TRBJ2-4, with 9 positions matching TRBD1. After removal of 3 bases from V and 6 bases from J, the junction contained 6 bases not matched to a gene. The CDR3 has 15 amino acids. In germline, CDR1 is MDHEN, CDR2 SYDVKM. DNA for the CDR3: TGTGCCAGCAGTTTTTCGGGACAGGGTACAAACATTCAGTACTTC. Encoded protein: CASSFSGQGTNIQYF.